Each of the 25 T cell receptor beta chains below was sequenced from the same sample in a study of T cell responses to AZD1222 COVID-19 vaccine (dated by TCRdb to 2020 to 2023). Library creation used the immunoSEQ multiplex PCR assay. Drawn from immuneACCESS, this table holds only the in-frame rearrangements with V and J called that TCRdb kept. Clones are partly lost; checked studies trace under half to an unresolved V gene and leave the rest unexplained. In this sample the table shows 58,000 or so clones, approximately 86% of which occur a single time. The top ten clones comprise less than 9% of the sample. The time point label here, explained by the study, means: about 28 days (+/-7) after the second vaccine dose. The sequences come from peripheral blood, collected 28 days after the second AZD1222 dose. These TCRs come from an adult who received the AZD1222 COVID-19 vaccine.

The chain recombines TRBV19 with TRBJ1-1; D is unresolved. The ends were cut back, 6 bases at V and 3 bases at J, with 2 bases in the middle. The CDR3 contains 10 residues. CDR1 is LNHDA, CDR2 SQIVND, per germline (reference sequence). CDR3 coding DNA: TGTGCCAGTAGGGACACTGAAGCTTTCTTT. It translates to CASRDTEAFF.

The genes are TRBV2 and TRBJ1-4; D remains ambiguous. The CDR3 loop spans 13 amino acids. The ends were cut back, 5 bases at V and 10 bases at J, with 14 bases in the middle. Germline assignment: CDR1 SNHLY and CDR2 FYNNEI. DNA for the CDR3: TGTGCCAGCAGTATGGACGACGGTGGAAAACTGTTTTTT. Translating gives CASSMDDGGKLFF.

J is TRBJ2-5 and V is TRBV29-1; TRBD1 matches at 8 bases. The germline gives CDR1 SQVTM, CDR2 ANQGSEA. This CDR3 spans 11 amino acids. V shed 6 bases, J shed 5 bases, and the junction held 2 bases outside the gene matches. CDR3: CSVQGEETQYF. The CDR3 DNA reads as TGCAGCGTACAGGGGGAGGAGACCCAGTACTTC.

J is TRBJ2-7 and V is TRBV28; D is undetermined. In germline, CDR1 is MDHEN, CDR2 SYDVKM. The CDR3 extends over 15 amino acids. The V gene lost 6 bases and the J gene lost 0 bases, with 15 bases spanning the gap. Here the CDR3 reads CASRQGRGRSYEQYF. Written as DNA, the CDR3 is TGTGCCAGCAGACAAGGCCGCGGACGCTCCTACGAGCAGTACTTC.

The genes are TRBV10-3 and TRBJ2-7; tentative D call: TRBD2 (6 bases). The V end was cut by 7 bases, the J end by 3 bases, with 10 bases between. The CDR3 sequence is 12 residues long. Looked up from germline, CDR1 is ENHRY and CDR2 is SYGVKD. CDR3: CAIMGLDYEQYF. The CDR3, as DNA: TGTGCCATCATGGGACTTGACTACGAGCAGTACTTC.

Worth noting for this clone: The sample holds other DNA sequences that translate to the same CDR3. The chain carries TRBV27 and TRBJ2-2, with 7 bases lining up with TRBD1. V was pared by 9 bases and J by 1 base, with 5 bases of the junction left unmatched. This CDR3 region has 14 residues. Germline CDR1 reads MNHEY; CDR2 reads SMNVEV (reference sequence). The CDR3 DNA is TGTGCCAGTAGCCGGGACAGGAACACCGGGGAGCTGTTTTTT. Translation gives CASSRDRNTGELFF.

The rearrangement links TRBV7-9 to TRBJ1-5; D gene uncertain. Germline-derived CDR1 and CDR2 are SEHNR and FQNEAQ (reference sequence). Trimming removed 5 bases at V and 0 bases at J, with 2 bases between. The CDR3 is 12 amino acids. Here the CDR3 DNA reads TGTGCCAGCAGCGTTAGCAATCAGCCCCAGCATTTT. As protein: CASSVSNQPQHF.

The chain combines TRBV7-8 with TRBJ2-7; 11 bases fit TRBD2. V was clipped by 5 bases and J by 4 bases; unmatched bases: 7. This CDR3 is 15 amino acids long. The germline CDR1 and CDR2 sequences are SGHVS and FQNEAQ. For the CDR3, the DNA is TGTGCCAGCAGCGTTACTAGCGGGAGACGGTACGAGCAGTACTTC. Its translation: CASSVTSGRRYEQYF.

The chain is built from TRBV7-8 and TRBJ2-5; D is ambiguous. V dropped 1 base and J dropped 5 bases, with 5 bases sitting between them. The CDR3 loop spans 12 amino acids. Per the germline V gene, CDR1 is SGHVS and CDR2 is FQNEAQ. CDR3 sequence: CASSLGSETQYF. CDR3 bases: TGTGCCAGCAGCTTAGGGTCGGAGACCCAGTACTTC.

This chain links TRBV29-1 with TRBJ2-1, with a weak D call TRBD2 (6 bases). Germline-derived CDR1 and CDR2 are SQVTM and ANQGSEA. The CDR3 is 15 amino acids. The V end was cut by 2 bases, the J end by 2 bases, with 13 bases between. The CDR3 region is CSVEPSGSTYNEQFF. CDR3 in DNA: TGCAGCGTTGAACCCAGCGGGTCTACCTACAATGAGCAGTTCTTC.

This clone was seen a few times. V gene TRBV27 combines with J gene TRBJ1-1; TRBD1 might be the D (5 bases). The ends were cut back, 1 base at V and 3 bases at J, with 18 bases in the middle. Germline assignment: CDR1 MNHEY and CDR2 SMNVEV (reference sequence). This CDR3 contains 17 residues. CDR3 nucleotide sequence: TGTGCCAGCAGTTTATTATTGCCCGACAGACGAGACACTGAAGCTTTCTTT. The encoded protein is CASSLLLPDRRDTEAFF.

The chain joins TRBV19 to TRBJ2-1, with D maybe TRBD1 (6 bases). The CDR3 is made up of 15 amino acids. CDR1 LNHDA and CDR2 SQIVND come from the germline V gene (reference sequence). V lost 3 bases and J lost 3, with 12 bases in between. CDR3 coding DNA: TGTGCCAGTAGTATGATTCGGACAGTCTACAATGAGCAGTTCTTC. It encodes CASSMIRTVYNEQFF.

V usage is TRBV18 and J usage is TRBJ2-5; TRBD1 matches 8 bases. CDR1 KGHSH and CDR2 LQKENI come from the germline V gene. The CDR3 runs 14 residues. Trimming at V came to 2 bases and at J to 7 bases, leaving 6 bases not matched to a gene. CDR3 nucleotide sequence: TGTGCCAGCTCACCAGAGGACAGGGTTGTGACCCAGTACTTC. Residues: CASSPEDRVVTQYF. The complete variable domain, with remaining parts taken from reference TRBV18 and TRBJ2-5, reads NAGVMQNPRHLVRRRGQEARLRCSPMKGHSHVYWYRQLPEEGLKFMVYLQKENIIDESGMPKERFSAEFPKEGPSILRIQQVVRGDSAAYFCASSPEDRVVTQYFGPGTRLLVL.

The chain employs TRBV5-1 and TRBJ1-2, with D unclear. From germline, CDR1 is SGHRS and CDR2 YFSETQ. The CDR3 runs 12 residues. V gave up 2 bases and J gave up 8 bases, with 10 bases separating them. The DNA of the CDR3 is TGCGCCAGCAGCTTTGCTGGGAAGGGCTACACCTTC. It codes for CASSFAGKGYTF.

Details on this clone: Other nucleotide sequences from this sample produce the same CDR3. This chain connects TRBV7-2 to TRBJ2-5; TRBD1 might be the D (6 bases). Germline CDR1 SGHTA, CDR2 FQGNSA. CDR3 length: 14 amino acids. Trimming took off 1 base at V and 5 bases at J, with 11 bases between the two ends. The CDR3 bases are TGTGCCAGCAGCTTAGTGTTTGGGGGCGAGACCCAGTACTTC. This sequence encodes CASSLVFGGETQYF.

This clone turned up a few times. This chain joins TRBV7-2 and TRBJ1-3; weak D call: TRBD1 (6 bases). Germline CDR1 SGHTA, CDR2 FQGNSA. V lost 2 bases and J 4 bases, leaving 9 bases between the germline ends. The CDR3 runs 14 residues. Here the CDR3 DNA reads TGTGCCAGCAGCTTAAGGGGGAGCGGAAACACCATATATTTT. This codes for CASSLRGSGNTIYF. Drawing the rest from reference TRBV7-2 and TRBJ1-3, the complete variable domain is GAGVSQSPSNKVTEKGKDVELRCDPISGHTALYWYRQSLGQGLEFLIYFQGNSAPDKSGLPSDRFSAERTGGSVSTLTIQRTQQEDSAVYLCASSLRGSGNTIYFGEGSWLTVV.

The gene calls are TRBV6-5 and TRBJ2-7; D is unresolved. V lost 6 bases and J 0 bases, leaving 9 bases between the germline ends. The CDR3 covers 13 residues. Germline assignment: CDR1 MNHEY and CDR2 SVGAGI. The CDR3 here is CASSPPSSYEQYF. CDR3 in DNA: TGTGCCAGCAGCCCACCGAGCTCCTACGAGCAGTACTTC.

V usage is TRBV19 and J usage is TRBJ1-5; the match to TRBD1 covers 7 bases. Germline V CDR1 and CDR2: LNHDA, SQIVND (reference sequence). The V gene end was trimmed by 2 bases and the J gene end by 5 bases; junction bases not matched to a gene: 0. CDR3 length equals 13 residues. CDR3 nucleotides: TGTGCCAGTAGTATAACAGGGGATCAGCCCCAGCATTTT. Amino acids: CASSITGDQPQHF.

V is TRBV7-9 and J is TRBJ2-7; D may match TRBD1 or TRBD2 (6 bases each). Germline CDR1 is SEHNR and CDR2 is FQNEAQ (reference sequence). This CDR3 region has 14 residues. V lost 5 bases to trimming and J lost 0 bases, with 11 bases between them. CDR3 sequence reads: CASSRGGSSYEQYF. In DNA, the CDR3 is TGTGCCAGCAGCCGAGGGGGGAGCTCCTACGAGCAGTACTTC. Variable domain in full (rest from reference TRBV7-9 and TRBJ2-7): DTGVSQNPRHKITKRGQNVTFRCDPISEHNRLYWYRQTLGQGPEFLTYFQNEAQLEKSRLLSDRFSAERPKGSFSTLEIQRTEQGDSAMYLCASSRGGSSYEQYFGPGTRLTVT.

V usage is TRBV28 and J usage is TRBJ1-5; D might be TRBD1 (6 bases). V was cut by 1 base and J by 3 bases, with 13 bases left in between. The CDR3 length is 16 residues. CDR1 is MDHEN, CDR2 SYDVKM, per germline. The CDR3 spells CASSLYPDRNNQPQHF. The CDR3 region has the DNA TGTGCCAGCAGTTTATACCCGGACAGAAACAATCAGCCCCAGCATTTT.

V is TRBV19 and J is TRBJ2-1; TRBD1 matches at 8 bases. CDR1 is LNHDA, CDR2 SQIVND, per germline (reference sequence). The CDR3 is made up of 12 amino acids. With V trimmed by 11 bases and J by 8 bases, 8 bases remained unmatched. The CDR3 is CAVRTGGHEQFF. Written as DNA, the CDR3 is TGTGCCGTCCGCACAGGGGGGCATGAGCAGTTCTTC. The entire variable domain, with the rest obtained from reference TRBV19 and TRBJ2-1, is as follows: DGGITQSPKYLFRKEGQNVTLSCEQNLNHDAMYWYRQDPGQGLRLIYYSQIVNDFQKGDIAEGYSVSREKKESFPLTVTSAQKNPTAFYLCAVRTGGHEQFFGPGTRLTVL.

The rearrangement joins TRBV20-1 to TRBJ2-1, with 7 nucleotides matching TRBD2. V shed 3 bases and J 6 bases; nucleotides not matched to a gene: 11. The V gene's germline CDR1 is DFQATT and CDR2 SNEGSKA (reference sequence). The CDR3 consists of 15 residues. The CDR3 DNA is TGCAGTGCTAGTCCTGGCGGACTAGGCCGCAATGAGCAGTTCTTC. This sequence encodes CSASPGGLGRNEQFF.

The chain links TRBV4-2 to TRBJ2-5; 12 bases map to TRBD2. CDR3 length: 15 amino acids. The junction had 4 bases not matched to a gene; V was cut back by 5 bases and J by 3 bases. CDR1 LGHNA and CDR2 YNFKEQ come from the germline V gene. The CDR3 coding sequence is TGTGCCAGCAGCTGGACTAGCGGGACCGAAGAGACCCAGTACTTC. Protein product: CASSWTSGTEETQYF.

The V and J genes are TRBV5-1 and TRBJ2-7; 14 bases are a match to TRBD2. Germline trimming cut 1 base from V and 3 bases from J; bases unmatched to any gene: 12. The V gene's germline CDR1 is SGHRS and CDR2 YFSETQ. The CDR3 is 19 residues long. CDR3 DNA sequence: TGCGCCAGCAGCTTGTACGGGACTAGCGGGGGTGCGAGTCGCTACGAGCAGTACTTC. Protein product: CASSLYGTSGGASRYEQYF. Filled out from reference TRBV5-1 and TRBJ2-7, the complete variable domain reads KAGVTQTPRYLIKTRGQQVTLSCSPISGHRSVSWYQQTPGQGLQFLFEYFSETQRNKGNFPGRFSGRQFSNSRSEMNVSTLELGDSALYLCASSLYGTSGGASRYEQYFGPGTRLTVT.

A remark on this clone: Its ends do not fully match the called genes, so a read error is possible. The V gene is TRBV6-2 or TRBV6-3, the J gene TRBJ2-7; possible D gene TRBD2, 6 bases. Germline V gives CDR1 MNHEY, CDR2 SVGEGT. There are 15 residues in the CDR3. The CDR3 nucleotides read TGTGCCAGCAGTCACGGGACCCCGGACTACTACGGGCAGTACTTC. This sequence encodes CASSHGTPDYYGQYF.